This TCR beta chain is from a study of radiotherapy plus CTLA-4 blockade in lung cancer listed by TCRdb under 2018. About the study as a whole: Objective responses occurred in approximately 19% of enrolled patients, and 30% to 35% achieved disease control.

Libraries were made using the immunoSEQ multiplex PCR assay. TCRdb obtained this table from immuneACCESS and retained in-frame rearrangements with V and J assigned. These tables miss some clones; where compared with another copy, unresolved V genes account for less than half of the shortfall, and the remainder is unexplained. The sample records approximately 100,000 clones, more than 75% of which are singletons. 2% to 2.5% of the sample goes to the ten largest clones. Focal radiation therapy combined with CTLA-4 blockade (ipilimumab) was tested in patients with chemo-refractory metastatic non-small-cell lung cancer. What the study reported, not specific to this receptor: After treatment with radiotherapy and ipilimumab, TCR clones that came from tumors expanded in the peripheral blood. Early dynamic changes in blood T cell clones, together with increased serum interferon-beta after radiation, were reported as the strongest predictors of response.

The germline V gene yields MDHEN for CDR1 and SYDVKM for CDR2. From cysteine to phenylalanine, the CDR3 is 13 amino acids long. Left in the record is the CDR3 DNA by itself, 39 bases read in frame from the first base. The germline V end is reduced by 6 bases and the J end by 4 bases; junction bases left unmatched: 5. In regard to this clone: Its cognate antigen has yet to be identified. No base quality values were provided; no much bigger clone lies one nucleotide off.

This TCR was recovered from a human donor with non-small cell lung cancer that progressed on radiotherapy plus ipilimumab. Some clones in this sample may be carry-over from other donors' samples. Sequenced here: peripheral blood, sampled from a patient treated with radiotherapy plus ipilimumab. This receptor chain uses TRBV28 and TRBJ1-2, with 7 bases aligning to TRBD1. Read as DNA, the sequence is TGTGCCAGCAGAGACGGGACAGTCTATGGCTACACCTTC. This codes for CASRDGTVYGYTF.